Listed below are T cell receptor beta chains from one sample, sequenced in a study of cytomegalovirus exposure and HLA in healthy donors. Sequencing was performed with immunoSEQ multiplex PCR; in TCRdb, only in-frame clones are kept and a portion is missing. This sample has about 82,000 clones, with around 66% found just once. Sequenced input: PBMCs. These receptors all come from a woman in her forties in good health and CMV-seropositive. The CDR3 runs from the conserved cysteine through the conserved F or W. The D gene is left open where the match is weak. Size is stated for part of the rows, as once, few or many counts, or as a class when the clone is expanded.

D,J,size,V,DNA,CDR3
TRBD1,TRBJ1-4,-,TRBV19,TGTGCCAGTAAGGGGACAGGGGCCTCAATTAATGAAAAACTGTTTTTT,CASKGTGASINEKLFF
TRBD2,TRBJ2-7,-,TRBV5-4,TGTGCCAGCAGCTTATCCGGGACTAGCGCGTACGAGCAGTACTTC,CASSLSGTSAYEQYF
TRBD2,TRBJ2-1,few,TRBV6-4,TGTGCCAGCAGTCCACTAGCGGGCTCCTACAATGAGCAGTTCTTC,CASSPLAGSYNEQFF
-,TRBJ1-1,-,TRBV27,TGTGCCAGCAGTACCGAAGGACAGTATGGCACTGAAGCTTTCTTT,CASSTEGQYGTEAFF
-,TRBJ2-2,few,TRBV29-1,TGCAGCGTTGAAAAACAGTACAACACCGGGGAGCTGTTTTTT,CSVEKQYNTGELFF
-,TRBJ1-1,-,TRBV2,TGTGCCAGCAGTTATACAGAGAACACTGAAGCTTTCTTT,CASSYTENTEAFF
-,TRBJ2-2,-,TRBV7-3,TGTGCCAGCAGCTTACCGGGGGTTGCCGGGGAGCTGTTTTTT,CASSLPGVAGELFF
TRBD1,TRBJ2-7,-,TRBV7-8,TGTGCCAGCAGATCCGGGACAGGGTCCCACGAGCAGTACTTC,CASRSGTGSHEQYF
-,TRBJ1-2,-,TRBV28,TGTGCCAGCAGTTTACCGTATGATGGCTACACCTTC,CASSLPYDGYTF
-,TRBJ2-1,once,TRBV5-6,TGTGCCAGCAGCTTGGACCTCAGGGCTCGTGAGCAGTTCTTC,CASSLDLRAREQFF